Presented here are 14 T cell receptor beta chains from one specimen sequenced in a study of early T cells in non-severe SARS-CoV-2 infection. MiXCR, run by TCRdb on the 5' RACE reads, gives a single entry per CDR3 protein. The sample has just under 45,000 distinct CDR3 sequences, about 11% seen once. The sequenced sample was whole blood. These receptors originate from an adult who was a healthcare worker with PCR-confirmed SARS-CoV-2 infection or an uninfected control (not recorded which).

This clonotype was detected many times. The chain joins TRBV18 to TRBJ2-1, with D unresolved. Trimming cost V 1 base and J 7 bases, with 5 bases left between them. Germline CDR1 KGHSH, CDR2 LQKENI. The CDR3 has 12 amino acids. Here the CDR3 reads CASSPQANEQFF. In DNA form, the CDR3 reads TGTGCCAGCTCACCACAAGCAAATGAGCAGTTCTTC.

The V call is TRBV11-2, the J call TRBJ1-5; tentatively, D is TRBD1 (5 bases). The germline V gene has CDR1 SGHAT and CDR2 FQNNGV. The CDR3 consists of 15 residues. The V gene lost 1 base and the J gene lost 0 bases, with 7 bases spanning the gap. Written as DNA, the CDR3 is TGTGCCAGCAGCTTAGGGGGGTATAGCAATCAGCCCCAGCATTTT. Its protein is CASSLGGYSNQPQHF.

At least ten counts were recorded for this clonotype. The chain employs TRBV19 and TRBJ2-7; TRBD2 aligns across 7 bases. This CDR3 is 14 amino acids long. Germline CDR1 and CDR2: LNHDA and SQIVND (reference sequence). Germline trimming cut 6 bases from V and 0 bases from J; bases unmatched to any gene: 5. CDR3: CASRRGMDSYEQYF. Here the CDR3 DNA reads TGTGCCAGTAGGCGGGGGATGGACTCCTACGAGCAGTACTTC.

This clonotype was seen many times. The chain uses TRBV6-4 and TRBJ2-7, with 13 bases fitting TRBD2. The germline V gene encodes CDR1 MRHNA and CDR2 SNTAGT. The V and J ends lost 7 bases and 1 base, in that order; junction bases with no gene match: 13. This CDR3 is built from 18 residues. The CDR3 DNA is TGTGCCAGCACCCCGGGACTAGCGGGGCCCCCTTGGTCCTACGAGCAGTACTTC. Its translation is CASTPGLAGPPWSYEQYF.

This clonotype has just a few counts. The chain is built from TRBV18 and TRBJ2-1, with TRBD2 as a possible D gene (6 bases). CDR1 is KGHSH, CDR2 LQKENI, per germline. V lost 3 bases and J 2 bases, leaving 11 bases between the germline ends. The CDR3 has 15 residues. This CDR3 reads CASSPEGGPYNEQFF. The CDR3 nucleotides read TGTGCCAGCTCACCGGAGGGTGGTCCCTACAATGAGCAGTTCTTC.

This clonotype ranks as medium-sized (0.01 to 0.1%). V usage is TRBV7-9 and J usage is TRBJ2-2; the D is unclear. The germline V gene has CDR1 SEHNR and CDR2 FQNEAQ (reference sequence). Trimming pared 1 base from V and 4 bases from J, leaving 10 bases between. The CDR3 runs 15 residues. CDR3 DNA: TGTGCCAGCAGCTTAGTGAACAGAAGCACCGGGGAGCTGTTTTTT. Protein product: CASSLVNRSTGELFF.

J is TRBJ2-7 and V is TRBV9; 8 bases line up with TRBD1. J gave up 5 bases and V 2 bases, and 9 bases lay outside the gene matches. This CDR3 is 15 amino acids long. Per the germline V gene, CDR1 is SGDLS and CDR2 is YYNGEE. The CDR3 DNA reads TGTGCCAGCAGCGTGAACGGACAGGGCAGTAACGAGCAGTACTTC. Its translation: CASSVNGQGSNEQYF.

The chain has TRBV7-6 and TRBJ1-1; the D is unclear. V was clipped by 1 base and J by 10 bases, with 25 bases between them. The CDR3 totals 17 residues. Germline values: CDR1 SGHVS, CDR2 FNYEAQ. CDR3 nucleotide sequence: TGTGCCAGCAGCTTAGTCGCTAAATCCCCGTATACATTCGGAGCTTTCTTT. It specifies CASSLVAKSPYTFGAFF.

The CDR3 bases are TGTGCCAGCAGTTACCAGGGACAACGGAACACTGAAGCTTTCTTT. This codes for CASSYQGQRNTEAFF. The V and J genes are TRBV6-2 or TRBV6-3 and TRBJ1-1; a weak D match, TRBD1 (6 bases). This CDR3 spans 15 amino acids. Trimming shortened V by 2 bases and J by 1 base, and 11 bases separated the two germline ends. The germline V gene has CDR1 MNHEY and CDR2 SVGEGT.

This clonotype was seen ten or more times. The rearrangement links TRBV10-3 to TRBJ1-5; no clear D gene. The CDR3 spans 15 residues. Between the trimmed V and J ends, which lost 3 bases and 3 bases, there was a span of 12 bases. Germline CDR1 is ENHRY and CDR2 is SYGVKD. The DNA for the CDR3 is TGTGCCATCAGTGAAGCGGGGTTTCTCAATCAGCCCCAGCATTTT. It specifies CAISEAGFLNQPQHF.

This clonotype was recorded a few times. CDR3 sequence reads: CSVEEDREDSYEQYF. The CDR3, as DNA: TGCAGCGTTGAGGAAGACAGGGAAGACTCCTACGAGCAGTACTTC. This chain links TRBV29-1 with TRBJ2-7; TRBD1 matches at 7 bases. The V gene end was trimmed by 3 bases and the J gene end by 0 bases; junction bases not matched to a gene: 8. Germline loops: CDR1 SQVTM, CDR2 ANQGSEA. This CDR3 is 15 amino acids long.

This clonotype was seen repeatedly, ten times or more. V usage is TRBV20-1 and J usage is TRBJ2-7; 8 bases agree with TRBD1. V lost 1 base, J lost 0 bases, and 11 bases stayed unmatched. The length of the CDR3 is 17 residues. The germline V gene has CDR1 DFQATT and CDR2 SNEGSKA (reference sequence). The CDR3 region is CSARGSQGAAPSYEQYF. CDR3 DNA sequence: TGCAGTGCTAGAGGTAGTCAGGGGGCGGCCCCCTCCTACGAGCAGTACTTC.

The table lists this clonotype with many counts. The chain links TRBV12-3 or TRBV12-4 to TRBJ1-5; no reliable D call. This CDR3 is 15 amino acids long. V lost 3 bases, J lost 0 bases, and 9 bases lay in between. CDR3 coding DNA: TGTGCCAGCAGTTTTCGAGATTATAGCAATCAGCCCCAGCATTTT. Translating gives CASSFRDYSNQPQHF.

V is TRBV7-2 and J is TRBJ1-5; the match to TRBD1 covers 10 bases. The CDR3 runs 16 residues. CDR1 is SGHTA and CDR2 is FQGNSA in the germline V gene. J gave up 6 bases and V 5 bases, and 10 bases lay outside the gene matches. The CDR3 spells CASSPDRGRKGQPQHF. The CDR3 bases are TGTGCCAGCAGCCCCGACAGGGGGCGTAAGGGTCAGCCCCAGCATTTT.